The entry that follows covers one T cell receptor (beta chain) sequence. Its recognized antigen is unknown. No base-level quality is on record; no much larger clone is a single base apart. These data belong to a study of technical replicates of blood from several donors (TCRdb year 2017). V is pared back by 5 bases and J by 1 base, with 6 bases lying between the germline termini. The CDR3 measures 13 amino acids from cysteine to phenylalanine. Only the CDR3 DNA stays, 39 bases, in frame from base 1. Sequences SEHNR (CDR1) and FQNEAQ (CDR2) are obtained from the germline V gene (reference sequence). To prepare the library, the immunoSEQ multiplex PCR assay was applied. Here the immuneACCESS table is served through TCRdb, limited to in-frame sequences with V and J called. Missing clones are a known gap in these copies; in checked studies unresolved V genes cover under half, and the rest lacks a known reason. This sample gives about 73,000 clones in total; 90% to 95% of them show up just once. 0.2% to 0.3% of the sample is taken by the ten largest.

Sequenced sample: T cells isolated from PBMCs. The origin of this receptor is a human donor in good health. The chain joins TRBV7-9 to TRBJ1-5; the D gene assignment is ambiguous. This receptor has the CDR3 CASSPRSNQPQHF. The DNA is TGTGCCAGCAGCCCCAGGAGCAATCAGCCCCAGCATTTT.